One TCR beta chain is described in this entry. V dropped 5 bases and J dropped 4 bases, with 14 bases sitting between them. This CDR3 contains 15 residues. Germline-derived CDR1 and CDR2 are SGHVS and FQNEAQ. Reverse transcription used roughly 0.5 to 1 ug RNA and random hexamers. Each CDR3 protein is one row after TCRdb ran MiXCR on the immunoSEQ multiplex PCR reads. The data contain 80,000 or so distinct CDR3 sequences, roughly 95% of them singletons. This record belongs to a study of CD8 T cells in Susac syndrome. Input material: CD8+ T cells from PBMCs. This receptor was taken from a human donor with Susac syndrome. V gene TRBV7-8 combines with J gene TRBJ1-4; D possibly corresponds to TRBD1 (5 bases). This CDR3 is CASSGTGTDNEKLFF. CDR3 coding DNA: TGTGCCAGCAGCGGTACCGGGACGGATAATGAAAAACTGTTTTTT.